Included here is one T cell receptor beta chain sequence, with context. Sequencing was performed with immunoSEQ multiplex PCR; in TCRdb, only in-frame clones are kept and a portion is missing. The table includes 80,000 to 85,000 clones, about 89% detected once. The CDR3 has 15 amino acids. The ends were cut back, 6 bases at V and 1 base at J, with 15 bases in the middle. CDR1 and CDR2 (germline): MRHNA, SNTAGT. The sample originates from a study of technical replicates of blood from a few donors. Sequencing was performed on T cells isolated from PBMCs. This sequence originates from a human donor in good health. This chain joins TRBV6-4 and TRBJ1-1; D possibly corresponds to TRBD1 (5 bases). In nucleotides, the CDR3 is TGTGCCAGCAGACAATCTCCTAGGGGGAACACTGAAGCTTTCTTT. Its protein product is CASRQSPRGNTEAFF.